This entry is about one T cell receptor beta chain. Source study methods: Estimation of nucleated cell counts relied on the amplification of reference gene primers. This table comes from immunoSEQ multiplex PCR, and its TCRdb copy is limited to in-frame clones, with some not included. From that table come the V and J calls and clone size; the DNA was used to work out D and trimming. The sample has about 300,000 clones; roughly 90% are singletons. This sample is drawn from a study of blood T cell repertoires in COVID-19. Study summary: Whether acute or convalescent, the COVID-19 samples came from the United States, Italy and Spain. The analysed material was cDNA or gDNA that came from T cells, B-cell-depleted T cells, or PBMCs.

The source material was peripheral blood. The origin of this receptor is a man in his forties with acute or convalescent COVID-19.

The CDR3 loop reads CASSERTGTWVYGYTF. The CDR3 DNA reads as TGTGCCAGCAGTGAACGGACAGGGACCTGGGTCTATGGCTACACCTTC. The chain uses TRBV6-1 and TRBJ1-2, with 8 bases lining up with TRBD1. The ends lost 2 bases at V and 4 bases at J; junction bases unmatched: 9. The CDR3 extends over 16 amino acids. The germline CDR1 and CDR2 sequences are MNHNS and SASEGT.